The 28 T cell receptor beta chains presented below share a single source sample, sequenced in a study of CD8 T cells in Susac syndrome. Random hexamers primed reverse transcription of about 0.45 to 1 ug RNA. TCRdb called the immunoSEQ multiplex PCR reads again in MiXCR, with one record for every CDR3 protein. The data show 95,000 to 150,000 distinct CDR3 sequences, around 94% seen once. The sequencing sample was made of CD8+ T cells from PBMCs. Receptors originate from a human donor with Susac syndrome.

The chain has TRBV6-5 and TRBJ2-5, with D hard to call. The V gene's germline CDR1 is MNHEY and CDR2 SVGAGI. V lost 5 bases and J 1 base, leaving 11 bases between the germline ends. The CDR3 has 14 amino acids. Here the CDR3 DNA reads TGTGCCAGCAGTCCCTGGGCAGCCCAAGAGACCCAGTACTTC. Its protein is CASSPWAAQETQYF.

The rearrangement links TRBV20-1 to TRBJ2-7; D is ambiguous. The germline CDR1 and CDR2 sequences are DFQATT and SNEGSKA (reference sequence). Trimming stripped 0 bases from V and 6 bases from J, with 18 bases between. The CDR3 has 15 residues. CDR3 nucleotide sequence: TGCAGTGCTAGAGATCTCGAGGAGCCGTCGGCCGAGCAGTACTTC. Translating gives CSARDLEEPSAEQYF.

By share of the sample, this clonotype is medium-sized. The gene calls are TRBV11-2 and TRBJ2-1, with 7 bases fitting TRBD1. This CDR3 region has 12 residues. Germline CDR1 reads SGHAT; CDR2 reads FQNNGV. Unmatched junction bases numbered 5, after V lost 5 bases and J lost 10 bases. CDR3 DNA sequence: TGTGCCAGCAGCCACCAGACAGGGGAGCAGTTCTTC. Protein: CASSHQTGEQFF.

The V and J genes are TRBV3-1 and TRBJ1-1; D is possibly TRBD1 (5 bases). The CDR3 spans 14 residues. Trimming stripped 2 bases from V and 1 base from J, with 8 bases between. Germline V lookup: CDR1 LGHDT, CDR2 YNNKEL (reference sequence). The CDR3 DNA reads TGTGCCAGCAGCCAATCAGGGAAGAACACTGAAGCTTTCTTT. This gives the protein CASSQSGKNTEAFF. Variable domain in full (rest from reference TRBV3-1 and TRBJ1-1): DTAVSQTPKYLVTQMGNDKSIKCEQNLGHDTMYWYKQDSKKFLKIMFSYNNKELIINETVPNRFSPKSPDKAHLNLHINSLELGDSAVYFCASSQSGKNTEAFFGQGTRLTVV.

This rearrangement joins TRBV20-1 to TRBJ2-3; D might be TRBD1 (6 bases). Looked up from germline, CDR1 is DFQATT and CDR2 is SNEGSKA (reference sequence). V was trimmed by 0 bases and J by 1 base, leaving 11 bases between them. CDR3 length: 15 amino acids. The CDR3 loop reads CSARDNRVGTDTQYF. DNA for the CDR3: TGCAGTGCTAGAGATAACAGGGTGGGCACAGATACGCAGTATTTT.

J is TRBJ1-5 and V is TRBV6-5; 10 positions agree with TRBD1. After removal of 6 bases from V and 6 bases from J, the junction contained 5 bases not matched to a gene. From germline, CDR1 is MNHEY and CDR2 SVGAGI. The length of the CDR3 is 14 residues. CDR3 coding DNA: TGTGCCAGCAGACACCGGGACAGGGGTCAGCCCCAGCATTTT. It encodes CASRHRDRGQPQHF.

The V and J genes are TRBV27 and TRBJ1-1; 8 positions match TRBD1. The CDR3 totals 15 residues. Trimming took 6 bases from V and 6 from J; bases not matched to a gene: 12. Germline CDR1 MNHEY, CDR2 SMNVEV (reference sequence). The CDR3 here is CASSHEGQVLPEAFF. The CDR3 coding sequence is TGTGCCAGCAGCCACGAGGGACAGGTGCTCCCTGAAGCTTTCTTT.

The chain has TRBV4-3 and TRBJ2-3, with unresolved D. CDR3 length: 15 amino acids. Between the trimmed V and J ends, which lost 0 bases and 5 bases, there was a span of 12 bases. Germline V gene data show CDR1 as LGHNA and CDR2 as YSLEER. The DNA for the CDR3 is TGCGCCAGCAGCCAAGACCTGTCGGATGGAGATACGCAGTATTTT. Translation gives CASSQDLSDGDTQYF.

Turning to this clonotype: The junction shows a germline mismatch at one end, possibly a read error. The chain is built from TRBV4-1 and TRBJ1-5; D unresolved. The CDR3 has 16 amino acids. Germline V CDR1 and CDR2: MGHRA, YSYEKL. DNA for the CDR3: TGTGCCAGCAGCCAAGACTATTTCGGGAGTAATCAGCCCCAGCATTTT. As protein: CASSQDYFGSNQPQHF.

CDR3 bases: TGTGCCAGCAGCCACGCGGGAAGCTCCTACGAGCAGTACTTC. As protein: CASSHAGSSYEQYF. This chain links TRBV3-1 with TRBJ2-7; D might be TRBD2 (6 bases). Germline V gene sequence: CDR1 LGHDT, CDR2 YNNKEL (reference sequence). V was shortened by 3 bases and J by 0 bases, with 9 bases between the two germline ends. CDR3 length: 14 residues.

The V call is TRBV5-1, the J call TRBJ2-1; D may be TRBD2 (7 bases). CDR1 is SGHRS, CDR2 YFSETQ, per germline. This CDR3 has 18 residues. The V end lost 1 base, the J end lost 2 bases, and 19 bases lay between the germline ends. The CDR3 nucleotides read TGCGCCAGCAGCTTGACCCGGGGGGCACCCTCGACCTACAATGAGCAGTTCTTC. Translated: CASSLTRGAPSTYNEQFF.

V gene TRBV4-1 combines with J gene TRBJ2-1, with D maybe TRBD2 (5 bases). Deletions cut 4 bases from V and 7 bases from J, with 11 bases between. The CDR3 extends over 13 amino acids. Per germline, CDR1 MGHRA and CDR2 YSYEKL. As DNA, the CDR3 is TGCGCCAGCAGCCCCCCCCGAGGGAATGAGCAGTTCTTC. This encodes CASSPPRGNEQFF.

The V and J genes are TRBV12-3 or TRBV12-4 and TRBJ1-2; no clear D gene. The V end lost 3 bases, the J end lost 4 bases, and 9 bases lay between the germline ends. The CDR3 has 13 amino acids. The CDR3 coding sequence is TGTGCCAGCAGTTTGAAGGGAGCCTATGGCTACACCTTC. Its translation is CASSLKGAYGYTF.

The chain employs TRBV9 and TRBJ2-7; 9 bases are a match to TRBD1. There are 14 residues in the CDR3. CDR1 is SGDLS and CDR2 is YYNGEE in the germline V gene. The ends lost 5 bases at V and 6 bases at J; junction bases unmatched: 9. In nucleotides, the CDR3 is TGTGCCAGCAGTTACCGGGACAGGGATGTCGAGCAGTACTTC. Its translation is CASSYRDRDVEQYF.

CDR3 amino acids: CASTSTGAYNEQFF. CDR3 bases: TGTGCCAGCACCTCGACAGGGGCCTACAATGAGCAGTTCTTC. The chain employs TRBV12-3 or TRBV12-4 and TRBJ2-1, with 8 positions matching TRBD1. The CDR3 extends over 14 amino acids. Trimming at V came to 7 bases and at J to 2 bases, leaving 4 bases not matched to a gene.

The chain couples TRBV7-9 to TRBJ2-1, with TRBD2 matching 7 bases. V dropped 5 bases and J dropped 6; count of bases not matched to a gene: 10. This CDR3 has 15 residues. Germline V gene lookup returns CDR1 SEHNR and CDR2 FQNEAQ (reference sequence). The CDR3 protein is CASSQPSGGPNEQFF. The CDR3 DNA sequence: TGTGCCAGCAGCCAACCTAGCGGAGGGCCCAATGAGCAGTTCTTC.

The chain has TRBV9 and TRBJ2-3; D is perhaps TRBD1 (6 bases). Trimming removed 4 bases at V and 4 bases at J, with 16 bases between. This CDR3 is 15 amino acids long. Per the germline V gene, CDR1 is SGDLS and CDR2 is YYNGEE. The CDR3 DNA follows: TGTGCCAGCAGCCCGCCGGGACAACTCTCAGATACGCAGTATTTT. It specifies CASSPPGQLSDTQYF.

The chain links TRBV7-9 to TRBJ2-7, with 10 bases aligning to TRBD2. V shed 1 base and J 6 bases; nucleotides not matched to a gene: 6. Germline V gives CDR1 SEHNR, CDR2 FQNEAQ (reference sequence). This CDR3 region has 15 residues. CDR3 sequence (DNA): TGTGCCAGCAGCTTAGTAGGGACTAGCGCCGGCGAGCAGTACTTC. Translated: CASSLVGTSAGEQYF.

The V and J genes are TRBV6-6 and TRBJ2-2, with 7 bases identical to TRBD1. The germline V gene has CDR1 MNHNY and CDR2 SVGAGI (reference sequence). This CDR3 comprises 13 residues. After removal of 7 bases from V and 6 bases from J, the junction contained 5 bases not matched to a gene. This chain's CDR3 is CASTYQGAGELFF. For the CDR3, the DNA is TGTGCCAGCACCTATCAGGGGGCCGGGGAGCTGTTTTTT.

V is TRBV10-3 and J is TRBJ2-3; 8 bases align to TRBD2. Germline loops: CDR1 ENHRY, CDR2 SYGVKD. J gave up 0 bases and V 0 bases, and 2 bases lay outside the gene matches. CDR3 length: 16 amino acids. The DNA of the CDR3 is TGTGCCATCAGTGAGTCCCGGACTAGCAGCACAGATACGCAGTATTTT. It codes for CAISESRTSSTDTQYF.

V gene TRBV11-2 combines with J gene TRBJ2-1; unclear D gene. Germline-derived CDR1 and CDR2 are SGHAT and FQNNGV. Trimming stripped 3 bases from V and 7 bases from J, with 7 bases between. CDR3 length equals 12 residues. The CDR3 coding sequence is TGTGCCAGCAGCTTTACACTGAATGAGCAGTTCTTC. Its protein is CASSFTLNEQFF. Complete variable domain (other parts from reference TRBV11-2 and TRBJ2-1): EAGVAQSPRYKIIEKRQSVAFWCNPISGHATLYWYQQILGQGPKLLIQFQNNGVVDDSQLPKDRFSAERLKGVDSTLKIQPAKLEDSAVYLCASSFTLNEQFFGPGTRLTVL.

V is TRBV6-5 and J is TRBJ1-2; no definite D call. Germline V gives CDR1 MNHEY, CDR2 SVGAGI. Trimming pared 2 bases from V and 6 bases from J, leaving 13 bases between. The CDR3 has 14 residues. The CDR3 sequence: CASSYGAGVDGYTF. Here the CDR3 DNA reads TGTGCCAGCAGTTACGGCGCTGGAGTGGATGGCTACACCTTC.

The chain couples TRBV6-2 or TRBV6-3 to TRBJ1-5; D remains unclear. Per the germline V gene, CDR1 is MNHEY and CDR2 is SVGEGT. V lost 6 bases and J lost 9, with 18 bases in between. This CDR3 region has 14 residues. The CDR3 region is CASSNPGAEGPQHF. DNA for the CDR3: TGTGCCAGCAGCAACCCGGGAGCCGAGGGGCCCCAGCATTTT.

Here the CDR3 reads CSVRQGGRWEQFF. The CDR3 nucleotides are TGCAGCGTTCGACAGGGGGGAAGATGGGAGCAGTTCTTC. The chain has TRBV29-1 and TRBJ2-1, with 9 bases fitting TRBD1. Germline CDR1 reads SQVTM; CDR2 reads ANQGSEA. V lost 5 bases to trimming and J lost 10 bases; unmatched junction nucleotides: 9. The CDR3 has 13 amino acids.

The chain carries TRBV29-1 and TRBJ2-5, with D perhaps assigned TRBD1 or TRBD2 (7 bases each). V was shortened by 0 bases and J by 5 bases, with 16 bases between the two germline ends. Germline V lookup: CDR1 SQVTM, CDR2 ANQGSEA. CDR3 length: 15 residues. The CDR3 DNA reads TGCAGCGTTGAAGATCCAGGGGGGGCTGGGGAGACCCAGTACTTC. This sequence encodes CSVEDPGGAGETQYF.

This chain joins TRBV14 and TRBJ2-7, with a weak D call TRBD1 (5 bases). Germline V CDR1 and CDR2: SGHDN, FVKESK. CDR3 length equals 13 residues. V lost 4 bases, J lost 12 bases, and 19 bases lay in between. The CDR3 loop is CASSPSQGNPGYF. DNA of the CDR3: TGTGCCAGCAGCCCATCCCAGGGTAACCCGGGGTACTTC. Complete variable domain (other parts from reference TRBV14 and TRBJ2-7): EAGVTQFPSHSVIEKGQTVTLRCDPISGHDNLYWYRRVMGKEIKFLLHFVKESKQDESGMPNNRFLAERTGGTYSTLKVQPAELEDSGVYFCASSPSQGNPGYFGPGTRLTVT.

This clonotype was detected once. The CDR3 DNA follows: TGCGCCAGGGGCTCCTACGAGCAGTACTTC. Translated: CARGSYEQYF. The gene calls are TRBV5-1 and TRBJ2-7; D ambiguous. Trimming took 8 bases from V and 0 from J, leaving 3 bases between them. The CDR3 consists of 10 residues. Germline-derived CDR1 and CDR2 are SGHRS and YFSETQ.

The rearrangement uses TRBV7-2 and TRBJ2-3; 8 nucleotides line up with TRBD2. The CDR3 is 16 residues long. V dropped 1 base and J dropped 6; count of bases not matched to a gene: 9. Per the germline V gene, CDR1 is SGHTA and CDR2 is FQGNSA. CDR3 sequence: CASSLGAGGLLDTQYF. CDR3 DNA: TGTGCCAGCAGCTTAGGTGCGGGGGGCCTGTTGGATACGCAGTATTTT.